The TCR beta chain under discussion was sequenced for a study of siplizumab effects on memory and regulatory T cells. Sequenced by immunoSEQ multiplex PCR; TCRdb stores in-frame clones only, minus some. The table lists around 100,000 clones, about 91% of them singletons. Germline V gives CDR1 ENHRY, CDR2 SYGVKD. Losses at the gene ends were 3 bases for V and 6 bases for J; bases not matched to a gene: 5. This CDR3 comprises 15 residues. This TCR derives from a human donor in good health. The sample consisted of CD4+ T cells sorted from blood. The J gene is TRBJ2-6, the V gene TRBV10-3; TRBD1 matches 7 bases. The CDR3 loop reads CAISEQGSLANVLTF. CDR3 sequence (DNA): TGTGCCATCAGTGAACAGGGGTCCCTGGCCAACGTCCTGACTTTC.